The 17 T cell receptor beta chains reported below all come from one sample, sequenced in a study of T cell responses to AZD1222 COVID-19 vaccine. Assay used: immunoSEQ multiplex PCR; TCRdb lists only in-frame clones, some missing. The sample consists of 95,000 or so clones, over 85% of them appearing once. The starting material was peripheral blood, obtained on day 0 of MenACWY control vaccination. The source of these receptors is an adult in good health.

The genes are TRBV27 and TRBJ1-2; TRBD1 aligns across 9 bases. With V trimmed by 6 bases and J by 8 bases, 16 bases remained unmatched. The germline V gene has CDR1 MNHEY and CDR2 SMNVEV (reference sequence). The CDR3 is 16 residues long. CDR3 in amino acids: CASSRGPGQGAGGYTF. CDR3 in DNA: TGTGCCAGCAGCCGGGGGCCGGGACAGGGAGCGGGGGGCTACACCTTC.

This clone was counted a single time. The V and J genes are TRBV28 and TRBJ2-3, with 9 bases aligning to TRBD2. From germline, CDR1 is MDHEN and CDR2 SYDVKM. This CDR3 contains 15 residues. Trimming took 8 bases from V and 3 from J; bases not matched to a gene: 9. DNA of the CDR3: TGTGCCAGCCAAAGACTAGCGGCTAGGACAGATACGCAGTATTTT. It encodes CASQRLAARTDTQYF.

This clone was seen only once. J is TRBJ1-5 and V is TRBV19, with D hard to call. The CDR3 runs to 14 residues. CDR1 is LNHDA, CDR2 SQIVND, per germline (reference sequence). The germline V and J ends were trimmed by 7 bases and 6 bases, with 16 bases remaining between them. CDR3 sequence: CASNVEGPSQPQHF. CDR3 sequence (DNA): TGTGCCAGTAACGTCGAAGGGCCGAGTCAGCCCCAGCATTTT.

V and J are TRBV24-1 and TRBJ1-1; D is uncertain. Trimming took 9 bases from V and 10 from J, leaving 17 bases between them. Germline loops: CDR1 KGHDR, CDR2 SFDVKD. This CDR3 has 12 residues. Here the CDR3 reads CATPPRFIRAFF. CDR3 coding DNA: TGTGCCACCCCTCCCCGTTTTATACGAGCTTTCTTT.

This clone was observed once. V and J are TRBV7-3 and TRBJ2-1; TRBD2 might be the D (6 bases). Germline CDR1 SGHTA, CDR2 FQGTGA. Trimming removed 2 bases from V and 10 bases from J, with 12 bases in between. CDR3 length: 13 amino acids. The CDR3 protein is CASSLLGAGEQFF. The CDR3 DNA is TGTGCCAGCAGCTTACTCGGGGCGGGGGAGCAGTTCTTC.

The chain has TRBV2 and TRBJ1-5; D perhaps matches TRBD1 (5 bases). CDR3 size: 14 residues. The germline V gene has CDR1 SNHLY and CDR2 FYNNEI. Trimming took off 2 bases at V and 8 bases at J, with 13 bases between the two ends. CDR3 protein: CASSELGGGEPQHF. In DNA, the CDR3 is TGTGCCAGCAGTGAATTGGGCGGGGGAGAGCCCCAGCATTTT.

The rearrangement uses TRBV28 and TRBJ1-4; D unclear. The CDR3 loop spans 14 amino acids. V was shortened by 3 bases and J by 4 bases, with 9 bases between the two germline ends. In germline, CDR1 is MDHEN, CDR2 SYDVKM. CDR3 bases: TGTGCCAGCAGTTTTCGGCGGGGTAATGAAAAACTGTTTTTT. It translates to CASSFRRGNEKLFF.

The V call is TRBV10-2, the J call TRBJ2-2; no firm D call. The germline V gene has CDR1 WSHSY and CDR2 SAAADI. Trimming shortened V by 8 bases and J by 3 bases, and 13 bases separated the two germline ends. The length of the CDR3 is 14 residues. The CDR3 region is CASSPAGDTGELFF. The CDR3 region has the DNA TGCGCCAGCTCACCCGCCGGAGACACCGGGGAGCTGTTTTTT.

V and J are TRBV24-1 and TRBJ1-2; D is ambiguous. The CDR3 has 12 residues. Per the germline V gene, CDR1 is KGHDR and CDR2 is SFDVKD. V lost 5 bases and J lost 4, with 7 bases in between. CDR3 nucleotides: TGTGCCACCAGTGGCAGCCTCTATGGCTACACCTTC. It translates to CATSGSLYGYTF.

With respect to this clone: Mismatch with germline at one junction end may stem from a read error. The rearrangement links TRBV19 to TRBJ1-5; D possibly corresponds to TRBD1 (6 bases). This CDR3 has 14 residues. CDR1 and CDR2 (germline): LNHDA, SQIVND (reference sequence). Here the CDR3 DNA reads TGTGCCAGTAGTATCAACGGGGGCAACCAGCCCCAGCATTTT. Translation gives CASSINGGNQPQHF.

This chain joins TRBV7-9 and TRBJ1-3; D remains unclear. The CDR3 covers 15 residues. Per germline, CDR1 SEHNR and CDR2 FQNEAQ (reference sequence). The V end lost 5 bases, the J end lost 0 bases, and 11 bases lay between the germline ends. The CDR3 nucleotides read TGTGCCAGCAGCAAGGGAGTCAACTCTGGAAACACCATATATTTT. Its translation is CASSKGVNSGNTIYF.

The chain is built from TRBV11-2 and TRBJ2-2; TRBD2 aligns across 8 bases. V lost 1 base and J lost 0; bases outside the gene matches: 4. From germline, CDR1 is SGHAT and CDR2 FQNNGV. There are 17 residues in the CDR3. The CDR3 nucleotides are TGTGCCAGCAGCTTAGTTTGGCGGGGGGCGAACACCGGGGAGCTGTTTTTT. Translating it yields CASSLVWRGANTGELFF.

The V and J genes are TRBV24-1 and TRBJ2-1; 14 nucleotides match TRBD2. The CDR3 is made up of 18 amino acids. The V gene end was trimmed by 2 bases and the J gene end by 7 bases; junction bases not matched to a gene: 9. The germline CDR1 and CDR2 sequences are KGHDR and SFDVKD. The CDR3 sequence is CATSDSSTSGGALNEQFF. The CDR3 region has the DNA TGTGCCACCAGTGATTCCTCGACTAGCGGGGGGGCCCTTAATGAGCAGTTCTTC.

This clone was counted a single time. CDR3 nucleotide sequence: TGTGCCAGCAGTTATTTTGGGAGAGGAGCCGTGCTCCCTAGCACAGATACGCAGTATTTT. Its protein product is CASSYFGRGAVLPSTDTQYF. This chain connects TRBV27 to TRBJ2-3, with D perhaps matching TRBD2 (5 bases). Trimming pared 4 bases from V and 0 bases from J, leaving 26 bases between. The CDR3 consists of 20 residues. The germline V gene has CDR1 MNHEY and CDR2 SMNVEV (reference sequence).

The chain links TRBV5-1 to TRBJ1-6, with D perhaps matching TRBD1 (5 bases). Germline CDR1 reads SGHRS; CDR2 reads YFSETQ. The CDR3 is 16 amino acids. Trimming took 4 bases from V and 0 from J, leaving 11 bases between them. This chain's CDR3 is CASSTRQSSYNSPLHF. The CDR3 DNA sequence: TGCGCCAGCAGCACCAGACAGAGCTCCTATAATTCACCCCTCCACTTT.

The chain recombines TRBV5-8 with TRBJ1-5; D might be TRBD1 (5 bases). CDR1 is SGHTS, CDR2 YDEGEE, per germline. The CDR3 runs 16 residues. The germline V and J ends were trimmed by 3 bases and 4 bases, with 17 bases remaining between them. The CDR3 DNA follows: TGTGCCAGCAGCTCATTGGTCAGGGAAGGTAATCAGCCCCAGCATTTT. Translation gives CASSSLVREGNQPQHF.

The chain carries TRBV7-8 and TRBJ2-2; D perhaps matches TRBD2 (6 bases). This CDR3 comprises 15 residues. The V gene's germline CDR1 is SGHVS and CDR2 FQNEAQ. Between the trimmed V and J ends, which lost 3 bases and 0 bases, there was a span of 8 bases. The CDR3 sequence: CASSFGGTNTGELFF. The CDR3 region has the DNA TGTGCCAGCAGCTTCGGGGGTACGAACACCGGGGAGCTGTTTTTT.